This T cell receptor beta chain was captured by sequencing in a study of blood T cell repertoires in COVID-19. Study-level background: Spain, Italy and the United States supplied samples that represented acute and convalescent COVID-19.

Patients at the Seattle site were enrolled during active infection and followed longitudinally. The CDR3 has 17 residues. Germline trimming cut 1 base from V and 6 bases from J; bases unmatched to any gene: 13. CDR1 and CDR2 from the germline V gene are SGHRS and YFSETQ. Per the original methods: Amplification of reference gene primers provided the estimated nucleated cell counts. Only in-frame clones appear in the TCRdb table, and some are missing; sequencing was by immunoSEQ multiplex PCR. That table is the source of V, J and clone size, and D and trimming were worked out from the DNA. The table shows about 200,000 clones, with more than 70% occurring only once.

The J gene is TRBJ2-5, the V gene TRBV5-1; TRBD1 matches at 9 bases. This TCR came from a man aged 50 to 60 with COVID-19, enrolled during active disease. Sequencing was done on a sample of peripheral blood. The CDR3 loop is CASSLTPGTGNEKTQYF. CDR3 nucleotide sequence: TGCGCCAGCAGCTTGACCCCCGGGACAGGGAATGAGAAGACCCAGTACTTC.